Listed below are T cell receptor beta chains from one sample, sequenced in a study of blood T cell repertoires in COVID-19. Repertoires were generated with immunoSEQ multiplex PCR, while TCRdb's copy carries only in-frame clones and drops some. The repertoire includes roughly 250,000 clones, around 85% of them detected once, and over 5.5% sits in the top ten. The sample taken for sequencing was peripheral blood. These receptors came from a woman aged 55-70 years with active or convalescent COVID-19. Both conserved end residues are part of each CDR3. Fields, in order: J gene, V gene, CDR3 length, CDR3 protein.

>TRBJ2-7|TRBV4-1|17
CASSQEFVRDSSYEQYF
>TRBJ1-2|TRBV6-6|13
CASRPRGLYGYTF
>TRBJ1-2|TRBV3-1/TRBV3-2|16
CASSQGKFHLEGGYTF
>TRBJ1-2|TRBV28|12
CASMPESYGYTF
>TRBJ1-2|TRBV5-1|13
CASSASGAHGYTF
>TRBJ1-4|TRBV28|15
CASRLALSASEKLFF
>TRBJ1-6|TRBV6-1|15
CASSELRGGSSPLHF
>TRBJ2-1|TRBV6-2/TRBV6-3|17
CASSYDMGGGWVYEQFF
>TRBJ1-5|TRBV7-8|17
CASSLEGDPQGDQPQHF
>TRBJ2-2|TRBV6-5|16
CASSYPGGVGTGELFF
>TRBJ2-2|TRBV29-1|14
CSVGADTNTGELFF
>TRBJ2-2|TRBV5-1|14
CASSLAGFGGELFF
>TRBJ1-3|TRBV11-2|15
CASSSGAGAGNTIYF
>TRBJ2-7|TRBV9|14
CASSTGVRSYEQYF
>TRBJ1-1|TRBV6-6|14
CASSPGFENTEAFF
>TRBJ2-7|TRBV29-1|12
CSVEGQGYEQYF
>TRBJ2-2|TRBV19|16
CASSLDWAARTGELFF
>TRBJ1-3|TRBV11-2|16
CASSLRLGTLGNTIYF
>TRBJ2-1|TRBV3-1/TRBV3-2|12
CASSQGVTGQFF
>TRBJ2-1|TRBV6-6|11
CASSLQDEQFF
>TRBJ2-7|TRBV6-5|14
CASRASGHSYEQYF
>TRBJ1-1|TRBV5-1|15
CASSLDVTGGAEAFF
>TRBJ2-7|TRBV11-3|15
CASSLDLSSSYEQYF
>TRBJ1-5|TRBV4-1|15
CASSQDSGSDQPQHF
>TRBJ1-5|TRBV19|13
CASSPSGRQPQHF
>TRBJ2-3|TRBV6-5|14
CASSPIGGKDTQYF
>TRBJ1-6|TRBV30|15
CACRTGRDYNSPLHF
>TRBJ2-2|TRBV15|17
CATSRDLAGGSTGELFF
>TRBJ1-1|TRBV28|16
CASSFTGGYMNTEAFF
>TRBJ2-7|TRBV5-1|12
CASSRTSYEQYF
>TRBJ1-2|TRBV19|17
CASSPRSGTADVYGYTF
>TRBJ2-7|TRBV7-8|24
CASSLSVADRPGLAGGPSWYEQYF
>TRBJ2-7|TRBV6-1|12
CASSEQQFQQYF
>TRBJ2-7|TRBV5-1|14
CASSSGTRAYEQYF
>TRBJ1-5|TRBV5-8|14
CASRSDSEVQPQHF
>TRBJ1-2|TRBV28|10
CATSGSGYTF
>TRBJ2-2|TRBV28|14
CASSSDRDTGELFF
>TRBJ1-3|TRBV28|17
CASPIRAGKAAGNTIYF
>TRBJ2-5|TRBV6-1|16
CASSELLTQGKETQYF
>TRBJ1-5|TRBV5-1|15
CASSFSGAPNQPQHF
>TRBJ2-3|TRBV18|16
CASSVGTAISGDTQYF
>TRBJ1-1|TRBV30|16
CAWRPRRGLLNTEAFF
>TRBJ1-2|TRBV2|13
CASSRDTNYGYTF
>TRBJ1-1|TRBV28|15
CASSSVASGFTEAFF
>TRBJ2-7|TRBV20-1|15
CSASFGTSGSYEQYF
>TRBJ1-3|TRBV6-1|15
CASSETRGAGNTIYF
>TRBJ2-5|TRBV5-4|14
CASSLQGIRETQYF
>TRBJ2-7|TRBV30|14
CAWTPGLAANEQYF
>TRBJ1-6|TRBV30|16
CAWSVEETSSNSPLHF
>TRBJ1-2|TRBV9|15
CASSRGAQGIRGYTF